Sequencing of this T cell receptor beta chain was carried out in a study of beta chain features in type 1 diabetes. Study summary: When patients were set against healthy donors, age, gender and cell yields were similar.

Investigators reverse transcribed all isolated RNA, so they sequenced expressed TCRB transcripts. Here immunoSEQ multiplex PCR was the method, and the copy in TCRdb shows in-frame clones only, minus some. The sample records hundreds of thousands of clones, approximately 14% being singletons. Regarding this clone: Its target is unknown. Other DNA sequences in the sample encode the same CDR3.

General study points: HLA effects on TCRB rearrangement stayed unresolved here. There were fewer insertions and more deletions at the VDJ junctions of type 1 diabetes patients. Moderate but significant shortening of TCRB CDR3s was recorded in all four CD4+ subsets from Type 1 diabetes patients.

The V end lost 6 bases, the J end lost 0 bases, and 6 bases lay between the germline ends. The CDR3 is made up of 13 amino acids. CDR1 and CDR2 (germline): ENHRY, SYGVKD. The material sequenced was central memory CD4+ T cells from blood. The receptor's source is a young man in good health. The chain recombines TRBV10-3 with TRBJ1-5; D is ambiguous. This CDR3 reads CAISTDSNQPQHF. CDR3 DNA sequence: TGTGCCATCAGCACGGATAGCAATCAGCCCCAGCATTTT.